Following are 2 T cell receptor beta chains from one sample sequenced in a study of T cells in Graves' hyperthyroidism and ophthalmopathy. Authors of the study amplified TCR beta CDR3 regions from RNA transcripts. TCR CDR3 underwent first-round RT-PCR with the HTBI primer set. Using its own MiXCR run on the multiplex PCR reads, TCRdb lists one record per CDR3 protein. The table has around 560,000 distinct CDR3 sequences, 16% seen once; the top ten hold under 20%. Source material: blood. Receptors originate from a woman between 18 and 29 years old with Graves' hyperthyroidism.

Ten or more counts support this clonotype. Here the CDR3 DNA reads TGTGCCAGCAGCTTCAGGGTACACCCCGGCTACGAGCAGTACTTC. Protein product: CASSFRVHPGYEQYF. V is TRBV7-2 and J is TRBJ2-7; possibly TRBD1 for D (5 bases). V lost 3 bases and J lost 3, with 15 bases in between. This CDR3 is 15 amino acids long. Germline assignment: CDR1 SGHTA and CDR2 FQGNSA.

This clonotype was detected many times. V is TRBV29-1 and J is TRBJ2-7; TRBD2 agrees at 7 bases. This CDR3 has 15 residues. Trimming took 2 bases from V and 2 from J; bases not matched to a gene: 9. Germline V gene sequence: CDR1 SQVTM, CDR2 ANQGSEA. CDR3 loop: CSVERDAGDTYEQYF. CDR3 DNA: TGCAGCGTTGAACGGGACGCGGGAGACACCTACGAGCAGTACTTC.